One T cell receptor (beta chain) is described in this entry. Antigen specificity is unknown. The data originate from a study of T cell responses to AZD1222 COVID-19 vaccine. Study findings and constraints: Spike-specific TCR breadth rose after two AZD1222 doses, and depth rose as well.

CDR1 MNHEY and CDR2 SVGAGI come from the germline V gene. The CDR3 spans 13 residues. After removal of 0 bases from V and 7 bases from J, the junction contained 3 bases not matched to a gene. The protocol was immunoSEQ multiplex PCR, while the TCRdb copy is restricted to in-frame clones and leaves out a portion. Found here are under 130,000 clones, roughly 88% of them singletons; the top ten hold about 2.7%. Here the sequenced sample was peripheral blood, taken on day 0 of AZD1222 vaccination. V gene TRBV6-5 combines with J gene TRBJ2-7; 7 bases fit TRBD2. This receptor was identified in an adult in good health. The CDR3 is CASSYSKGGEQYF. CDR3 DNA sequence: TGTGCCAGCAGTTACTCGAAGGGAGGGGAGCAGTACTTC.